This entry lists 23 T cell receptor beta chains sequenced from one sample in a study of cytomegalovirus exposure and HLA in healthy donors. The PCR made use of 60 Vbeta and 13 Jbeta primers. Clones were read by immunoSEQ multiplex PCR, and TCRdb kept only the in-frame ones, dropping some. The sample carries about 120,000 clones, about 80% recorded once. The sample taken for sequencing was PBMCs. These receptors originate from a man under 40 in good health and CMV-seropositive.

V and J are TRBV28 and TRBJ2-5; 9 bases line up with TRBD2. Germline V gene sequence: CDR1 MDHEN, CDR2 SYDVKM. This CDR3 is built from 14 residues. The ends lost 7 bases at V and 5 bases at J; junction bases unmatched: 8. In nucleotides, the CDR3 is TGTGCCAGCACGGGCGGGGGGGCGGAGGAGACCCAGTACTTC. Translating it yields CASTGGGAEETQYF.

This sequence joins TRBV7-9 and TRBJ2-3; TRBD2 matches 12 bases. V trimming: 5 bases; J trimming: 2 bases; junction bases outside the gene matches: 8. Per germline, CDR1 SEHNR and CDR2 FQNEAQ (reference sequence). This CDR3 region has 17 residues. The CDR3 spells CASSQLSSGRATDTQYF. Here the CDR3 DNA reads TGTGCCAGCAGCCAACTCTCTAGCGGGAGGGCCACAGATACGCAGTATTTT.

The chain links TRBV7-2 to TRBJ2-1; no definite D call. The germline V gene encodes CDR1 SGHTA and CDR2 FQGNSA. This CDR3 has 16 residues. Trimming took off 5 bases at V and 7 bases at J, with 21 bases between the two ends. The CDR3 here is CASSLEANRLGNEQFF. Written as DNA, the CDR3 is TGTGCCAGCAGCCTCGAGGCAAACCGTCTAGGAAATGAGCAGTTCTTC.

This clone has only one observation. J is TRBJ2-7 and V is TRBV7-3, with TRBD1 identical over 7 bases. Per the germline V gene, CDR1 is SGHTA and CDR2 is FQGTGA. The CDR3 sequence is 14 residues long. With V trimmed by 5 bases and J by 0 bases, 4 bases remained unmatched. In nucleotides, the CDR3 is TGTGCCAGCAGCCCGACAGGGAGCTCCTACGAGCAGTACTTC. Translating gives CASSPTGSSYEQYF. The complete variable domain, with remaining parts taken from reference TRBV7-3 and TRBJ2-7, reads GAGVSQTPSNKVTEKGKYVELRCDPISGHTALYWYRQSLGQGPEFLIYFQGTGAADDSGLPNDRFFAVRPEGSVSTLKIQRTERGDSAVYLCASSPTGSSYEQYFGPGTRLTVT.

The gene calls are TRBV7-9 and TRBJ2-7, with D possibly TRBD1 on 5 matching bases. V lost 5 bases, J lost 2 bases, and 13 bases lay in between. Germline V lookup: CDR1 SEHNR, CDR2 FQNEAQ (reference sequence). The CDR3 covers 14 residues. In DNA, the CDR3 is TGTGCCAGCAGCCACCTTCAGGGCCCCTACGAGCAGTACTTC. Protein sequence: CASSHLQGPYEQYF.

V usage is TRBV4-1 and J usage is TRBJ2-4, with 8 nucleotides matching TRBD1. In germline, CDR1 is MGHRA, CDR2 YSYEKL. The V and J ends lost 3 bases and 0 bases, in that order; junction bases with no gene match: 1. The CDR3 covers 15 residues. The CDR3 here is CASSQQGAAKNIQYF. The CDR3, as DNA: TGCGCCAGCAGCCAGCAGGGGGCAGCCAAAAACATTCAGTACTTC.

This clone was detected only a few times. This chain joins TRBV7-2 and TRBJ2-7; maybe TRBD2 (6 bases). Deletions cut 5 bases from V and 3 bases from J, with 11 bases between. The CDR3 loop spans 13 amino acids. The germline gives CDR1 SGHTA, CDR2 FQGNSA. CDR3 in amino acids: CASSGGFLYEQYF. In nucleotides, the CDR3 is TGTGCCAGCAGCGGGGGGTTTCTCTACGAGCAGTACTTC.

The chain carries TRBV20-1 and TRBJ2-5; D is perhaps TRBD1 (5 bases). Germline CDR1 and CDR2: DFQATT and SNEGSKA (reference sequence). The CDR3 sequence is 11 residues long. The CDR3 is CSLRVGETQYF. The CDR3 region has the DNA TGCAGCCTCAGGGTAGGGGAGACCCAGTACTTC.

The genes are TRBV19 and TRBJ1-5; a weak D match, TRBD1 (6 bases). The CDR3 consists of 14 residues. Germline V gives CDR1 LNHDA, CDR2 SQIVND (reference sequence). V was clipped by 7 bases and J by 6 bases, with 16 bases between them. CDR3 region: CASNLPGVRQPQHF. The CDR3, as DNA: TGTGCCAGTAATTTACCAGGGGTACGTCAGCCCCAGCATTTT.

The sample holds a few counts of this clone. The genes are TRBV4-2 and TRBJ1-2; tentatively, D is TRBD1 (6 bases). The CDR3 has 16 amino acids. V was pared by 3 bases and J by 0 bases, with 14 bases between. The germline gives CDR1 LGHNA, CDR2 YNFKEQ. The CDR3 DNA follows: TGTGCCAGCAGCCAGGCCTACTCAGGGGCTAACTATGGCTACACCTTC. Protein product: CASSQAYSGANYGYTF.

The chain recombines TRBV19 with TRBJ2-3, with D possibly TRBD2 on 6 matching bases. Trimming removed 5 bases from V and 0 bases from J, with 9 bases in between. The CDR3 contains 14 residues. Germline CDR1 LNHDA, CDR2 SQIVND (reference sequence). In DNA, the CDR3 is TGTGCCAGTAGTTTGGGACTTAGCACAGATACGCAGTATTTT. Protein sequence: CASSLGLSTDTQYF.

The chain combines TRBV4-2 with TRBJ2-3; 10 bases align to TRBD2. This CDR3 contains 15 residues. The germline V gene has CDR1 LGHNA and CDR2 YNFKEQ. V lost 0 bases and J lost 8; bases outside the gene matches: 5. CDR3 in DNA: TGTGCCAGCAGCCAAGATTTAGCGGGGGGACGTACGCAGTATTTT. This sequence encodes CASSQDLAGGRTQYF.

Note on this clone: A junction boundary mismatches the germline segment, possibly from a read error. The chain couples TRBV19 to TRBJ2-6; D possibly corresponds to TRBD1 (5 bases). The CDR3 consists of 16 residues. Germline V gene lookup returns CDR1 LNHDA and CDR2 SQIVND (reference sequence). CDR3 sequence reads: CASSQDPISGANGLTF. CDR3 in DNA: TGTGCCAGTAGTCAGGACCCAATCTCTGGGGCCAACGGCCTGACTTTC.

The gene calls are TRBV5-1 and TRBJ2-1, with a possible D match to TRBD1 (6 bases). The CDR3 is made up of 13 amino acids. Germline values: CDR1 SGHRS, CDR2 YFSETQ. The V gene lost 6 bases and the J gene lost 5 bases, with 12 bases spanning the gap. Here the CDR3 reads CASTDRLNNEQFF. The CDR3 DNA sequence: TGCGCCAGCACTGACAGGCTAAACAATGAGCAGTTCTTC.

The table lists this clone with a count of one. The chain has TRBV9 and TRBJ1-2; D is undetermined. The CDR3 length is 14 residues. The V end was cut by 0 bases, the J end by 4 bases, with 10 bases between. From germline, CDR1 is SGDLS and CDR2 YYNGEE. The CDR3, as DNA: TGTGCCAGCAGCGTAGGAGAGGAACCCTATGGCTACACCTTC. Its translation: CASSVGEEPYGYTF.

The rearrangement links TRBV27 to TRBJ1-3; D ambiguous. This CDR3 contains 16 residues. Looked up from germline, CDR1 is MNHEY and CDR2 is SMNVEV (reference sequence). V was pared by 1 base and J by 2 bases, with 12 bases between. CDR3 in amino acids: CASSLWAPPAGNTIYF. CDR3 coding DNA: TGTGCCAGCAGTTTATGGGCTCCCCCGGCTGGAAACACCATATATTTT.

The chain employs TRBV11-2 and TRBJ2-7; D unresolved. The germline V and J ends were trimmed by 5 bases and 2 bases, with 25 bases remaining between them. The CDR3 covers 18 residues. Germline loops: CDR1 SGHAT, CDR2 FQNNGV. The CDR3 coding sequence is TGTGCCAGCAGCCCCACTAAGCGCGCGAATCCGCTCCCCTACGAGCAGTACTTC. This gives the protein CASSPTKRANPLPYEQYF.

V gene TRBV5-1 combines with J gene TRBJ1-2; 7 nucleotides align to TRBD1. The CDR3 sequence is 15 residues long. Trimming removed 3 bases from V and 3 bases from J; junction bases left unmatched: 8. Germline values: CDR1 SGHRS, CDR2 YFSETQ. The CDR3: CASSYRDRNYYGYTF. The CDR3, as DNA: TGCGCCAGCAGCTACAGGGACAGAAATTACTATGGCTACACCTTC.

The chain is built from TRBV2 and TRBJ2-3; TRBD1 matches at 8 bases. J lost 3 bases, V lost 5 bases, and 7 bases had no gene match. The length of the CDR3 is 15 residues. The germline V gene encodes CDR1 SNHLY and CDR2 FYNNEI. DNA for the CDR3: TGTGCCAGCAGTCCGGACAGGGCAGGGACAGATACGCAGTATTTT. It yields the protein CASSPDRAGTDTQYF.

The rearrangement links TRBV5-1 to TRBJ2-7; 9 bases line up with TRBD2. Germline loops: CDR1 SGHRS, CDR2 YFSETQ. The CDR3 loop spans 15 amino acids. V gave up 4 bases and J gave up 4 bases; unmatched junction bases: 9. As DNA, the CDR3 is TGCGCCAGCAGCCGCACTAGCGGGTCGGGATACGAGCAGTACTTC. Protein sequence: CASSRTSGSGYEQYF. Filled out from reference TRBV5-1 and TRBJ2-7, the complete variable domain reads KAGVTQTPRYLIKTRGQQVTLSCSPISGHRSVSWYQQTPGQGLQFLFEYFSETQRNKGNFPGRFSGRQFSNSRSEMNVSTLELGDSALYLCASSRTSGSGYEQYFGPGTRLTVT.

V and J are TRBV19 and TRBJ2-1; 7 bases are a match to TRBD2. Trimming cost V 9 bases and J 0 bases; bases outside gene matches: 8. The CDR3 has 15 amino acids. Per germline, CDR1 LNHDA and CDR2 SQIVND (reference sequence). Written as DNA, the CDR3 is TGTGCCAGCAAACTCGGCGGGGGCTCCTACAATGAGCAGTTCTTC. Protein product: CASKLGGGSYNEQFF.

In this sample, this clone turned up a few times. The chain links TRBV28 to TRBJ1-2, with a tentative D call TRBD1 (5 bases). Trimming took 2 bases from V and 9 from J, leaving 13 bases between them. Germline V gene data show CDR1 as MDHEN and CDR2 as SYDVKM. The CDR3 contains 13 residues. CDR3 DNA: TGTGCCAGCAGTTTAGGCAACCAGGGTCGCTACACCTTC. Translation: CASSLGNQGRYTF.

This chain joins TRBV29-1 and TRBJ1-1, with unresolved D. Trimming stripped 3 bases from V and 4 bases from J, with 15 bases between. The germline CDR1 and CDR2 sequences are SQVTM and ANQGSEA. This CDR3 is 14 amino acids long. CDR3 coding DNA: TGCAGCGTTGACTTGGCAAGCCGGGGCACTGAAGCTTTCTTT. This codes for CSVDLASRGTEAFF.